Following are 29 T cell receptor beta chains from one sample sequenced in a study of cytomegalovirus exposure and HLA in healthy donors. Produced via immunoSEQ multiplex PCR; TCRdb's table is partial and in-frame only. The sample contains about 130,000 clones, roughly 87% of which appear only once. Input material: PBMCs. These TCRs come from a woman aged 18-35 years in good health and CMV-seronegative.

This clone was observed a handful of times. The CDR3 spells CAINRGTGSEAFF. In DNA form, the CDR3 reads TGTGCCATCAACAGGGGAACGGGGAGTGAAGCTTTCTTT. The chain links TRBV28 to TRBJ1-1; 7 positions match TRBD1. CDR3 length: 13 residues. J was trimmed by 7 bases and V by 10 bases; bases with no gene match: 12. In germline, CDR1 is MDHEN, CDR2 SYDVKM.

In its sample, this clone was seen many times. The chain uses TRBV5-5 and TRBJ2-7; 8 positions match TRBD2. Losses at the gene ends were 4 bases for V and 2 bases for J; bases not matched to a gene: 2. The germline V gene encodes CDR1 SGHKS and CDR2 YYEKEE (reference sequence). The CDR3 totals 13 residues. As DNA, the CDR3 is TGTGCCAGCAGCCCCGGGGGGGCCTACGAGCAGTACTTC. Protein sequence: CASSPGGAYEQYF.

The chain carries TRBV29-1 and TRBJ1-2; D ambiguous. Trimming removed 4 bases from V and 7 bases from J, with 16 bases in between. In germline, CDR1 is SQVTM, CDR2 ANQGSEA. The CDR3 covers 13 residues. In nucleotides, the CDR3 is TGCAGCGTTGGAGGGCGGAATCGAGTTGGCTACACCTTC. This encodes CSVGGRNRVGYTF.

CDR3 region: CASSYNRGSEKLFF. As DNA, the CDR3 is TGTGCCAGCAGCTATAACAGGGGTAGCGAAAAACTGTTTTTT. V gene TRBV25-1 combines with J gene TRBJ1-4, with 7 bases lining up with TRBD1. CDR1 is MGHDK, CDR2 SYGVNS, per germline. With 6 bases clipped from V and 8 bases from J, the junction kept 9 bases outside the gene matches. The CDR3 has 14 amino acids.

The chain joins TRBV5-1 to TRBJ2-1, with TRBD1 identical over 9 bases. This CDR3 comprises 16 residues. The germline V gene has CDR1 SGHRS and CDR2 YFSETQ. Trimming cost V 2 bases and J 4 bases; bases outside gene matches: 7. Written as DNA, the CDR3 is TGCGCCAGCAGCTTTAGTGGGACAGGGATGTACAATGAGCAGTTCTTC. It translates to CASSFSGTGMYNEQFF.

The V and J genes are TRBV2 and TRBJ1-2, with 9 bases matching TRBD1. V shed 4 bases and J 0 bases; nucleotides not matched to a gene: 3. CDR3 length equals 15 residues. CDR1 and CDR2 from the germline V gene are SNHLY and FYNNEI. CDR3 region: CASSADRGANYGYTF. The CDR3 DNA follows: TGTGCCAGCAGTGCCGACAGGGGGGCTAACTATGGCTACACCTTC.

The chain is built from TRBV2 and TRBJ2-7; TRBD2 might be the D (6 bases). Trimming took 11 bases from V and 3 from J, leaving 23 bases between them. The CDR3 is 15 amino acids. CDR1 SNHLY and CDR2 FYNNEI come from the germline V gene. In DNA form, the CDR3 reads TGTGCCTCTTGGGGGGAACCGGGACCCAGCTACGAGCAGTACTTC. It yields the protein CASWGEPGPSYEQYF.

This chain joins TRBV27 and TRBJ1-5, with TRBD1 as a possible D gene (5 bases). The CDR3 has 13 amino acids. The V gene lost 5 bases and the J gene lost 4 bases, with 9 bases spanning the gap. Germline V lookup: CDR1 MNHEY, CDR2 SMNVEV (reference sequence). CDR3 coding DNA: TGTGCCAGCAGTCGGGGGGGAAATCAGCCCCAGCATTTT. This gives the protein CASSRGGNQPQHF.

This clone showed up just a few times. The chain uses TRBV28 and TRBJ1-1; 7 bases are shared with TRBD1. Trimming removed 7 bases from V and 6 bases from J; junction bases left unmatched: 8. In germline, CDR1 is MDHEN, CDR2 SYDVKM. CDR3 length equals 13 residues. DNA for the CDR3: TGTGCCAGCAAATACTCTCAGGGGGCTGAAGCTTTCTTT. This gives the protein CASKYSQGAEAFF. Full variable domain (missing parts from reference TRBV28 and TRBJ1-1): DVKVTQSSRYLVKRTGEKVFLECVQDMDHENMFWYRQDPGLGLRLIYFSYDVKMKEKGDIPEGYSVSREKKERFSLILESASTNQTSMYLCASKYSQGAEAFFGQGTRLTVV.

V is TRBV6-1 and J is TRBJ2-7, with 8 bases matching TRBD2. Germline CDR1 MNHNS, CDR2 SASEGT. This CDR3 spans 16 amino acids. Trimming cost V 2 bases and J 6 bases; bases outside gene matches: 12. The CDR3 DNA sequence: TGTGCCAGCAGTGAACGAGGAGCGGGGGCCGTCAGCGAGCAGTACGTC. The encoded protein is CASSERGAGAVSEQYV.

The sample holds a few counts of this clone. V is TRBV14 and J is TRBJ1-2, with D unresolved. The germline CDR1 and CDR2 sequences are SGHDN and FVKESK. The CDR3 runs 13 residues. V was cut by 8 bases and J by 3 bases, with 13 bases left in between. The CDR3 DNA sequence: TGTGCCAGCGCGGCCGGGATGGACTATGGCTACACCTTC. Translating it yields CASAAGMDYGYTF.

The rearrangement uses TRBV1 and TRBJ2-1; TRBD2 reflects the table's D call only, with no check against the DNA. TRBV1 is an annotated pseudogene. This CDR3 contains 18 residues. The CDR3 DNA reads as TGCACCAGCAGCCAAGGGACTAGCGGGAGGGGCTCCTACAATGAGCAGTTCTTC. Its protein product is CTSSQGTSGRGSYNEQFF.

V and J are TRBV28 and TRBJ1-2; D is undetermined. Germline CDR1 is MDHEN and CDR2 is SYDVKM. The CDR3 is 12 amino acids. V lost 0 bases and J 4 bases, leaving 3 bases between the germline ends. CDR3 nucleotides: TGTGCCAGCAGTTTATGGAGCTATGGCTACACCTTC. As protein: CASSLWSYGYTF.

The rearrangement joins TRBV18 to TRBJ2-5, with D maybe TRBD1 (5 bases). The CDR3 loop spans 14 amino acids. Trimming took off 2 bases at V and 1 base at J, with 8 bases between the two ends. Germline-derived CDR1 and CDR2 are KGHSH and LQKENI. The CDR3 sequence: CASSPGQGQETQYF. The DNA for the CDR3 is TGTGCCAGCTCACCAGGGCAGGGCCAAGAGACCCAGTACTTC.

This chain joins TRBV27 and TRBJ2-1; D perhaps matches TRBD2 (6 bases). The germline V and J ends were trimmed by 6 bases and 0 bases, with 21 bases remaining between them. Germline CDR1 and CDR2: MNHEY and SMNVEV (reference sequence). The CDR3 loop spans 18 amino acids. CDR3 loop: CASRPGKGLISSYNEQFF. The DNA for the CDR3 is TGTGCCAGCAGGCCAGGAAAGGGACTTATCAGCTCCTACAATGAGCAGTTCTTC.

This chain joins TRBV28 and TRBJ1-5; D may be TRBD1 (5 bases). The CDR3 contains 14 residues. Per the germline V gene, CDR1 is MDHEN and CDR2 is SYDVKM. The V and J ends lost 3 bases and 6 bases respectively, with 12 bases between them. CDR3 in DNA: TGTGCCAGCAGTTTTACGGGGGAGAGTCAGCCCCAGCATTTT. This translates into CASSFTGESQPQHF.

The DNA of the CDR3 is TGTGCCAGTAGTAAAGGACTAGCGGGAGCCTCCTACGAGCAGTACTTC. Translated: CASSKGLAGASYEQYF. The V and J genes are TRBV19 and TRBJ2-7; 13 bases are a match to TRBD2. Germline assignment: CDR1 LNHDA and CDR2 SQIVND (reference sequence). The CDR3 contains 16 residues. With 4 bases clipped from V and 0 bases from J, the junction kept 3 bases outside the gene matches.

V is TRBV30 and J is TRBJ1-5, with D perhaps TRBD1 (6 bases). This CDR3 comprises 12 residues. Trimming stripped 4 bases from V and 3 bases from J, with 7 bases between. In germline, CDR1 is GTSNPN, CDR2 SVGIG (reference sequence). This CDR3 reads CAWKGVNQPQHF. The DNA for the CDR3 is TGTGCCTGGAAGGGGGTCAATCAGCCCCAGCATTTT.

The CDR3 spells CAWSLVQGYGYTF. The CDR3 coding sequence is TGTGCCTGGTCTCTCGTACAGGGCTATGGCTACACCTTC. V usage is TRBV30 and J usage is TRBJ1-2, with a possible D match to TRBD1 (6 bases). V dropped 5 bases and J dropped 4 bases, with 14 bases sitting between them. CDR1 and CDR2 (germline): GTSNPN, SVGIG (reference sequence). The CDR3 extends over 13 amino acids. The full variable domain, completed using reference TRBV30 and TRBJ1-2, is SQTIHQWPATLVQPVGSPLSLECTVEGTSNPNLYWYRQAAGRGLQLLFYSVGIGQISSEVPQNLSASRPQDRQFILSSKKLLLSDSGFYLCAWSLVQGYGYTFGSGTRLTVV.

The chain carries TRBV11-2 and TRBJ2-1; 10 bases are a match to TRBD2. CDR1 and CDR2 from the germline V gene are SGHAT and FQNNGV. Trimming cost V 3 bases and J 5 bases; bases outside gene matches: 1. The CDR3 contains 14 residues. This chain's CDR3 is CASSLGLANNEQFF. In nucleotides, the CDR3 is TGTGCCAGCAGCTTGGGACTAGCGAACAATGAGCAGTTCTTC.

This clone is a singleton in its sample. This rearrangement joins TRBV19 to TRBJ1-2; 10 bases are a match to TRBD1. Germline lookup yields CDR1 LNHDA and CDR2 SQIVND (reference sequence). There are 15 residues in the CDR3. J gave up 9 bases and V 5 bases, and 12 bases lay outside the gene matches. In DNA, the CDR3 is TGTGCCAGTAGTCCGCAGCCGGGACAGGGGATTCGCTACACCTTC. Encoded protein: CASSPQPGQGIRYTF.

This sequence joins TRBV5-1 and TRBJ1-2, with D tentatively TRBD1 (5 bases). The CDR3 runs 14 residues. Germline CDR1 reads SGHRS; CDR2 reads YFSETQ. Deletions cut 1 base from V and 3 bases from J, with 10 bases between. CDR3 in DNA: TGCGCCAGCAGCTTGTATGGGGCCGACTATGGCTACACCTTC. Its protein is CASSLYGADYGYTF.

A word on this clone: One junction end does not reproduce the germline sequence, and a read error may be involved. CDR3 DNA sequence: TGCCAACAGGGTGGGCAGCCCCAGCATTTT. This encodes CQQGGQPQHF. The V call is TRBV30, the J call TRBJ1-5; tentatively, D is TRBD1 (6 bases). Germline V gene lookup returns CDR1 GTSNPN and CDR2 SVGIG (reference sequence). The CDR3 has 10 amino acids.

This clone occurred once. CDR3 coding DNA: TGTGCCAGCAGTCGACAGGGGGCGAGCAATCAGCCCCAGCATTTT. It encodes CASSRQGASNQPQHF. The chain carries TRBV6-1 and TRBJ1-5; 10 bases match TRBD1. The ends lost 5 bases at V and 1 base at J; junction bases unmatched: 2. The CDR3 runs 15 residues. Germline V lookup: CDR1 MNHNS, CDR2 SASEGT.

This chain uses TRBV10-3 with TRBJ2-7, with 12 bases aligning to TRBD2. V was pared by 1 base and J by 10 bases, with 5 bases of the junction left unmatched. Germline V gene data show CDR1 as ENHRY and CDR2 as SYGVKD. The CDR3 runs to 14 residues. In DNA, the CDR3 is TGTGCCATCAGTGAGTTTGGACTAGCGGGATCTCAGTACTTC. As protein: CAISEFGLAGSQYF.

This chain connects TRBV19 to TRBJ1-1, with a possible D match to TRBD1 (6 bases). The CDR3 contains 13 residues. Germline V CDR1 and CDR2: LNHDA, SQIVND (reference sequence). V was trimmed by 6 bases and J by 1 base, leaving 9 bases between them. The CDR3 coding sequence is TGTGCCAGTAGCCGGGGGGCGAACACTGAAGCTTTCTTT. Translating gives CASSRGANTEAFF.

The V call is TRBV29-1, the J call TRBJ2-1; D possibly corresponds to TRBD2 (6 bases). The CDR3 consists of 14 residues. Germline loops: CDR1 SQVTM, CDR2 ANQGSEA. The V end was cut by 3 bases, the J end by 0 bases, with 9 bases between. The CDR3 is CSVDKEGSYNEQFF. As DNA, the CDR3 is TGCAGCGTTGATAAGGAGGGCTCCTACAATGAGCAGTTCTTC.

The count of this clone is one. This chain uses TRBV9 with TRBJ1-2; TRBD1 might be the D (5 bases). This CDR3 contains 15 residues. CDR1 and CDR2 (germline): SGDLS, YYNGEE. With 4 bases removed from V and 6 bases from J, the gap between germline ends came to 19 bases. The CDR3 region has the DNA TGTGCCAGCAGCCAGCAGGGCCGGGGGGAGGATGGCTACACCTTC. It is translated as CASSQQGRGEDGYTF.

The CDR3 DNA is TGTGCCAGCAGTTCCCCGGGACAGGGAGACATTCAGTACTTC. The encoded protein is CASSSPGQGDIQYF. The chain employs TRBV28 and TRBJ2-4; 9 positions agree with TRBD1. Germline V gene lookup returns CDR1 MDHEN and CDR2 SYDVKM. With 4 bases clipped from V and 8 bases from J, the junction kept 6 bases outside the gene matches. CDR3 size: 14 residues.